Below are 22 T cell receptor beta chains sequenced from a single sample in a study of blood T cell repertoires in COVID-19. The method was immunoSEQ multiplex PCR; TCRdb's version includes in-frame clones alone and lacks a portion of them. The sample shows nearly 250,000 clones, about 89% of them seen only once. Sequencing was carried out using peripheral blood. The receptors stem from a woman aged 55-75 years who had recovered from COVID-19.

V usage is TRBV3-1 (or the pseudogene TRBV3-2) and J usage is TRBJ2-3; no definite D call. Trimming pared 5 bases from V and 6 bases from J, leaving 18 bases between. The CDR3 covers 15 residues. Germline V gene data show CDR1 as LGHDT and CDR2 as YNNKEL (reference sequence). This CDR3 is CASSGQWVESDTQYF. As DNA, the CDR3 is TGTGCCAGCAGCGGGCAGTGGGTTGAATCGGATACGCAGTATTTT.

As DNA, the CDR3 is TGTGCCAGTAGTGCGTTCGGACAGGGAGGTTCACCCCTCCACTTT. Its protein product is CASSAFGQGGSPLHF. The J gene is TRBJ1-6, the V gene TRBV19, with 8 bases fitting TRBD1. J lost 9 bases, V lost 5 bases, and 9 bases had no gene match. The CDR3 length is 15 residues. Germline CDR1 and CDR2: LNHDA and SQIVND (reference sequence).

A single count supports this clone. The chain couples TRBV25-1 to TRBJ1-2; 7 bases fit TRBD1. The V and J ends lost 7 bases and 4 bases, in that order; junction bases with no gene match: 12. CDR3 size: 15 residues. CDR1 is MGHDK and CDR2 is SYGVNS in the germline V gene. CDR3 nucleotides: TGTGCCAGCACCCCCTCGACAGGGACGAGCTATGGCTACACCTTC. Encoded protein: CASTPSTGTSYGYTF.

V gene TRBV2 combines with J gene TRBJ2-5; D uncertain. This CDR3 has 13 amino acids. Trimming shortened V by 6 bases and J by 5 bases, and 13 bases separated the two germline ends. CDR1 is SNHLY and CDR2 is FYNNEI in the germline V gene. CDR3 region: CASRYLVAETQYF. For the CDR3, the DNA is TGTGCCAGCAGATACCTAGTTGCGGAGACCCAGTACTTC.

The V call is TRBV13, the J call TRBJ1-5; maybe TRBD1 (5 bases). Trimming removed 0 bases at V and 6 bases at J, with 9 bases between. Germline V gene sequence: CDR1 PRHDT, CDR2 FYEKMQ (reference sequence). The CDR3 sequence is 14 residues long. CDR3 bases: TGTGCCAGCAGCTTAGGCGGCAGGGCTCAGCCCCAGCATTTT. Translated, it gives CASSLGGRAQPQHF.

In this sample, this clone turned up once. The gene calls are TRBV7-8 and TRBJ1-2; the D gene is possibly TRBD1 (5 bases). Trimming left V 0 bases short and J 7 bases short, with 12 bases between. The CDR3 totals 14 residues. Germline V lookup: CDR1 SGHVS, CDR2 FQNEAQ. DNA for the CDR3: TGTGCCAGCAGCTTAGCAGGGGTTCCTTCTGGCTACACCTTC. Protein sequence: CASSLAGVPSGYTF.

V and J are TRBV9 and TRBJ2-3; 9 bases agree with TRBD2. Unmatched junction bases numbered 4, after V lost 1 base and J lost 7 bases. The CDR3 loop spans 14 amino acids. Germline CDR1 reads SGDLS; CDR2 reads YYNGEE. The CDR3 DNA follows: TGTGCCAGCAGCGTACAAAGCGGGGGGAATACGCAGTATTTT. Its translation is CASSVQSGGNTQYF.

The gene calls are TRBV28 and TRBJ2-3, with D tentatively TRBD1 (5 bases). The CDR3 covers 15 residues. Germline CDR1 is MDHEN and CDR2 is SYDVKM. V gave up 6 bases and J gave up 3 bases, with 16 bases separating them. CDR3 sequence (DNA): TGTGCCAGCAGACCCAACAACCGACAGACAGATACGCAGTATTTT. This encodes CASRPNNRQTDTQYF.

A word on this clone: The junction departs from the called germline gene at one end, perhaps through a read error. This chain uses TRBV24-1 with TRBJ1-1, with 10 bases matching TRBD1. The CDR3 has 17 residues. Germline loops: CDR1 KGHDR, CDR2 SFDVKD. DNA of the CDR3: TGTGCCACCAGTGATAACCGGGACAGGGGTGTGAACGCTGAAGCTTTCTTT. Its protein product is CATSDNRDRGVNAEAFF.

The chain uses TRBV24-1 and TRBJ2-5; D possibly corresponds to TRBD1 (7 bases). The germline V and J ends were trimmed by 1 base and 5 bases, with 13 bases remaining between them. The length of the CDR3 is 15 residues. The germline gives CDR1 KGHDR, CDR2 SFDVKD. The DNA for the CDR3 is TGTGCCACCAGTGATTTCGCCAGGGGGAGGGAGACCCAGTACTTC. Amino acids: CATSDFARGRETQYF.

This chain joins TRBV27 and TRBJ2-3; TRBD2 matches at 10 bases. The CDR3 has 19 residues. The germline V gene has CDR1 MNHEY and CDR2 SMNVEV (reference sequence). The junction had 13 bases not matched to a gene; V was cut back by 2 bases and J by 2 bases. CDR3 DNA sequence: TGTGCCAGCAGTTTACTCCCCCCTCTAGCGGGGGTAATCACAGATACGCAGTATTTT. This gives the protein CASSLLPPLAGVITDTQYF.

This chain uses TRBV4-3 with TRBJ2-7; 9 positions match TRBD1. Germline trimming cut 0 bases from V and 4 bases from J; bases unmatched to any gene: 7. CDR3 length: 16 residues. CDR1 is LGHNA, CDR2 YSLEER, per germline. Written as DNA, the CDR3 is TGCGCCAGCAGCCAAGATTTTGGGACAGGGAGATACGAGCAGTACTTC. Protein sequence: CASSQDFGTGRYEQYF.

This chain links TRBV12-5 with TRBJ2-5, with 8 bases that match TRBD2. CDR3 length: 14 amino acids. Germline CDR1 LGHNT, CDR2 FRNRAP. V dropped 1 base and J dropped 2; count of bases not matched to a gene: 0. The CDR3 sequence is CASGLGGGQETQYF. The DNA of the CDR3 is TGTGCTAGTGGTTTGGGCGGGGGGCAAGAGACCCAGTACTTC.

Remarks on this clone: The same CDR3 is also encoded by other DNA sequences in this sample. The chain couples TRBV5-1 to TRBJ1-1, with D maybe TRBD1 (5 bases). The CDR3 spans 13 residues. Per germline, CDR1 SGHRS and CDR2 YFSETQ. Deletions cut 1 base from V and 1 base from J, with 5 bases between. CDR3 amino acids: CASSLQGNTEAFF. The CDR3 DNA sequence: TGCGCCAGCAGCTTGCAGGGGAACACTGAAGCTTTCTTT. Looking up the rest from reference TRBV5-1 and TRBJ1-1 gives the full variable domain: KAGVTQTPRYLIKTRGQQVTLSCSPISGHRSVSWYQQTPGQGLQFLFEYFSETQRNKGNFPGRFSGRQFSNSRSEMNVSTLELGDSALYLCASSLQGNTEAFFGQGTRLTVV.

This clone was counted only a few times. The V gene is TRBV6-6, the J gene TRBJ1-3, with a weak D call TRBD1 (6 bases). Germline V lookup: CDR1 MNHNY, CDR2 SVGAGI (reference sequence). Deletions cut 7 bases from V and 3 bases from J, with 13 bases between. This CDR3 is built from 14 residues. The CDR3 spells CASTPSGDGNTIYF. The DNA of the CDR3 is TGTGCCAGCACCCCGTCAGGGGATGGAAACACCATATATTTT.

The chain couples TRBV7-8 to TRBJ1-2; unclear D gene. CDR3 length equals 14 residues. V lost 4 bases to trimming and J lost 7 bases, with 16 bases between them. Looked up from germline, CDR1 is SGHVS and CDR2 is FQNEAQ. The CDR3 is CASSSLYAVRGYTF. The CDR3, as DNA: TGTGCCAGCAGCTCCCTGTATGCGGTGCGTGGCTACACCTTC. Complete variable domain (other parts from reference TRBV7-8 and TRBJ1-2): GAGVSQSPRYKVAKRGQDVALRCDPISGHVSLFWYQQALGQGPEFLTYFQNEAQLDKSGLPSDRFFAERPEGSVSTLKIQRTQQEDSAVYLCASSSLYAVRGYTFGSGTRLTVV.

This clone was found a few times. This chain joins TRBV6-5 and TRBJ2-7, with a tentative D call TRBD1 (6 bases). Germline lookup yields CDR1 MNHEY and CDR2 SVGAGI. The CDR3 is 16 amino acids. Trimming took off 4 bases at V and 1 base at J, with 17 bases between the two ends. The DNA of the CDR3 is TGTGCCAGCAGTTCCCCTACAGGGATCATGTCCTACGAGCAGTACTTC. Amino acids: CASSSPTGIMSYEQYF.

The chain couples TRBV3-1 (or the pseudogene TRBV3-2) to TRBJ2-1; D is perhaps TRBD1 (7 bases). V was shortened by 4 bases and J by 8 bases, with 9 bases between the two germline ends. The CDR3 is 12 residues long. Looked up from germline, CDR1 is LGHDT and CDR2 is YNNKEL (reference sequence). The DNA for the CDR3 is TGTGCCAGCAGCCCCAGGGGGGATGAGCAGTTCTTC. Protein: CASSPRGDEQFF.

CDR3 DNA: TGTGCCAGCAGCGTAACGACTAGCGGGGGTCTCTACGAGCAGTACTTC. This gives the protein CASSVTTSGGLYEQYF. This chain joins TRBV9 and TRBJ2-7, with TRBD2 matching 12 bases. Germline V lookup: CDR1 SGDLS, CDR2 YYNGEE. The CDR3 has 16 residues. The junction had 5 bases not matched to a gene; V was cut back by 1 base and J by 3 bases.

The J gene is TRBJ2-2, the V gene TRBV7-2; 8 bases are shared with TRBD1. After removal of 3 bases from V and 1 base from J, the junction contained 4 bases not matched to a gene. Germline V gene lookup returns CDR1 SGHTA and CDR2 FQGNSA. The CDR3 spans 16 residues. CDR3 sequence reads: CASSFTGGGNTGELFF. The CDR3 nucleotides are TGTGCCAGCAGCTTTACAGGGGGAGGGAACACCGGGGAGCTGTTTTTT.

This chain uses TRBV28 with TRBJ1-5, with TRBD1 identical over 7 bases. CDR3 length: 15 residues. J lost 5 bases, V lost 3 bases, and 7 bases had no gene match. Germline V gene lookup returns CDR1 MDHEN and CDR2 SYDVKM. CDR3 bases: TGTGCCAGCAGTTTTCCCCCCAGGGGGGATCAGCCCCAGCATTTT. Protein: CASSFPPRGDQPQHF.

The chain links TRBV19 to TRBJ1-5, with a possible D match to TRBD1 (5 bases). Germline V gene data show CDR1 as LNHDA and CDR2 as SQIVND (reference sequence). V was cut by 3 bases and J by 7 bases, with 19 bases left in between. The CDR3 has 16 residues. This CDR3 is CASSILGGYTRQPQHF. CDR3 bases: TGTGCCAGTAGTATTTTGGGGGGATATACAAGGCAGCCCCAGCATTTT.